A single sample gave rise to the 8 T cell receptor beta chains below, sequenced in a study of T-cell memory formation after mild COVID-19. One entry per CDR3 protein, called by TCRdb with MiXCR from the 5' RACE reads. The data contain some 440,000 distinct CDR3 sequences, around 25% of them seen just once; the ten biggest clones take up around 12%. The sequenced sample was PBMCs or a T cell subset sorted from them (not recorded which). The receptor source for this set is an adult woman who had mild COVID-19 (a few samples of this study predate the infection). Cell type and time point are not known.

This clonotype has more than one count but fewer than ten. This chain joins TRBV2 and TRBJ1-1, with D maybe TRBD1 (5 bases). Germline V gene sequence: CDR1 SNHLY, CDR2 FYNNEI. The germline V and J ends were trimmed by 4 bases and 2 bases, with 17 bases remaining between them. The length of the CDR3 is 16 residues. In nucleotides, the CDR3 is TGTGCCAGCAGTGGATTAAGGTGGGGGGAAAACACTGAAGCTTTCTTT. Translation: CASSGLRWGENTEAFF.

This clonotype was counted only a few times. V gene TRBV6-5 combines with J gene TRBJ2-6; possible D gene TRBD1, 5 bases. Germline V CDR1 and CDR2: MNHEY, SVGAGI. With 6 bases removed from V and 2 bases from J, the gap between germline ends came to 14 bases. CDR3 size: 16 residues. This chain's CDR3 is CASRRNSRAGANVLTF. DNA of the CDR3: TGTGCCAGCAGGCGAAATAGCAGGGCTGGGGCCAACGTCCTGACTTTC.

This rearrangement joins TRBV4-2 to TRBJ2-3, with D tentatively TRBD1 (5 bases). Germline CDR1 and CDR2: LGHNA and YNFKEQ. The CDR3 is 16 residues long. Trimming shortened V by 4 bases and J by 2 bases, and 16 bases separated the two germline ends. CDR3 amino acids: CASSPVGPPSTDTQYF. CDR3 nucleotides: TGTGCCAGCAGCCCCGTGGGGCCGCCCTCCACAGATACGCAGTATTTT.

CDR3 protein: CASSYTGGQFF. Written as DNA, the CDR3 is TGTGCCAGCAGTTATACAGGTGGGCAGTTCTTC. V and J are TRBV6-5 and TRBJ2-1; D possibly corresponds to TRBD1 (5 bases). The CDR3 loop spans 11 amino acids. Trimming removed 3 bases at V and 12 bases at J, with 9 bases between. Germline CDR1 MNHEY, CDR2 SVGAGI.

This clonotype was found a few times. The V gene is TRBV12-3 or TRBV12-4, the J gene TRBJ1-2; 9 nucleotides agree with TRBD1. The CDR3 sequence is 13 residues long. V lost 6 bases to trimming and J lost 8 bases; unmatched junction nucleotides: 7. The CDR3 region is CASRRTGESGYTF. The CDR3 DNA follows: TGTGCCAGCAGGCGGACAGGGGAGAGCGGCTACACCTTC.

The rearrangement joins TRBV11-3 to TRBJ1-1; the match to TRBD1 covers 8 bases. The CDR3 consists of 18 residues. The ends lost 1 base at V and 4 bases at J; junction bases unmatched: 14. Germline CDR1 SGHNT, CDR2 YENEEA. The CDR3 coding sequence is TGTGCCAGCAGCTTAGGCCCTGGACAGGGAGGAGAGGGCACTGAAGCTTTCTTT. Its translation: CASSLGPGQGGEGTEAFF.

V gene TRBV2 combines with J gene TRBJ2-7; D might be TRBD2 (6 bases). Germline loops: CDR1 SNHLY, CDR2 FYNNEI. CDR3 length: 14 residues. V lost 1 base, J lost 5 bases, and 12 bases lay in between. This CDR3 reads CASSEVTRANEQYF. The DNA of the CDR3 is TGTGCCAGCAGTGAAGTGACTAGGGCAAACGAGCAGTACTTC.

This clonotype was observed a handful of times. The DNA of the CDR3 is TGTGCCAGCAGCAAGGCTAGCGGGTTAGATTACATTCAGTACTTC. Protein product: CASSKASGLDYIQYF. The rearrangement uses TRBV21-1 and TRBJ2-4; TRBD2, the D gene given by the table, was not confirmed from the DNA. TRBV21-1 is recorded as a pseudogene. There are 15 residues in the CDR3.